A selection of T cell receptor beta chains follows, all from one sample in a study of CD8 T cells in Susac syndrome. MiXCR, applied by TCRdb to the immunoSEQ multiplex PCR reads, yields one record per CDR3 protein. The sample has around 130,000 distinct CDR3 sequences, roughly 95% seen once. Input material: CD4+ T cells from PBMCs. The receptors originated from a human donor with Susac syndrome. The CDR3 runs from the conserved cysteine through the conserved F or W. The D gene is left open where the match is weak. Size values are once, few and many counts, or a class for expanded clones, and some rows have none.

v_gene	j_gene	d_gene	abundance	CDR3nt	CDR3aa
TRBV18	TRBJ1-4	NA	NA	TGTGCCAGCTCACCGCACCAGGGCAGCACGGAAAAACTGTTTTTT	CASSPHQGSTEKLFF
TRBV30	TRBJ2-7	NA	NA	TGTGCCTGGACTGATCGACGGAGGAGCTCCTACGAGCAGTACTTC	CAWTDRRRSSYEQYF
TRBV9	TRBJ2-2	NA	NA	TGTGCCAGCAGCGGACTAATTAGCGGGGAGCTGTTTTTT	CASSGLISGELFF
TRBV24-1	TRBJ2-1	NA	NA	TGTGCCACCAGTGATTCTCGACTTCTGATCAGTGAGCAGTTCTTC	CATSDSRLLISEQFF
TRBV30	TRBJ1-2	NA	NA	TGTGCCTGCCAGGGAACGGGCCCCCATGGCTACACCTTC	CACQGTGPHGYTF
TRBV5-1	TRBJ2-5	TRBD1	NA	TGCGCCAGCAGCTCCCGGACAGGGAGTGGAGAGACCCAGTACTTC	CASSSRTGSGETQYF
TRBV5-1	TRBJ2-7	NA	NA	TGCGCCAGCCCCGGAACCTACGAGCAGTACTTC	CASPGTYEQYF
TRBV7-9	TRBJ2-4	TRBD1	once	TGTGCCAGCAGCTTAACCCGGGACAGGGCTTCCATAGCCAAAAACATTCAGTACTTC	CASSLTRDRASIAKNIQYF
TRBV9	TRBJ1-2	NA	NA	TGTGCCAGCAGCCCCCGGGGTGCGGACTATGGCTACACCTTC	CASSPRGADYGYTF
TRBV12-3/TRBV12-4	TRBJ2-7	TRBD2	NA	TGTGCCAGCAGTTTACCGACGGGGGGGATTCTCACCTACGAGCAGTACTTC	CASSLPTGGILTYEQYF
TRBV5-6	TRBJ1-1	NA	NA	TGTGCCAGCAGCTTGGCCTGGGGTACCAACACTGAAGCTTTCTTT	CASSLAWGTNTEAFF
TRBV10-3	TRBJ2-1	TRBD2	NA	TGTGCCATCAGTGAAAGTCTAGCGGGAGGCAATGAGCAGTTCTTC	CAISESLAGGNEQFF
TRBV20-1	TRBJ2-5	TRBD1	NA	TGCAGTGCCATACGGGACAGGGGGCTCCAAGAGACCCAGTACTTC	CSAIRDRGLQETQYF
TRBV5-6	TRBJ2-3	TRBD1	NA	TGTGCCAGCACCCCGGACAGGACAGATACGCAGTATTTT	CASTPDRTDTQYF
TRBV12-3/TRBV12-4	TRBJ2-7	NA	NA	TGTGCCAGCAGTACCAACAGGGACCGCGAGCAGTACTTC	CASSTNRDREQYF
TRBV30	TRBJ2-1	NA	NA	TGTGCCTGGGCCCCCTTCTCCTACAATGAGCAGTTCTTC	CAWAPFSYNEQFF
TRBV6-2/TRBV6-3	TRBJ2-7	NA	few	TGTGCCAGCAGTTACTCCGGTGGGGAGCAGTACTTC	CASSYSGGEQYF
TRBV24-1	TRBJ2-1	TRBD2	NA	TGTGCCACCAGTGGCAGAGGTCCTAGCGGAGTCAATGAGCAGTTCTTC	CATSGRGPSGVNEQFF
TRBV27	TRBJ2-7	TRBD1	few	TGTGCCAGCAGTCCGGGACAGGTCTACGAGCAGTACTTC	CASSPGQVYEQYF
TRBV12-3/TRBV12-4	TRBJ2-1	NA	once	TGTGCCAGCAGCCTTGAGTGGTCCTACAATGAGCAGTTCTTC	CASSLEWSYNEQFF
TRBV24-1	TRBJ2-1	TRBD2	once	TGTGCCACCAGTGTTCCGGGGACTAATGCTGAGCAGTTCTTC	CATSVPGTNAEQFF
TRBV5-1	TRBJ2-1	NA	once	TGCGCCAGCAGGGTGACAGCTTACAATGAGCAGTTCTTC	CASRVTAYNEQFF
TRBV29-1	TRBJ2-5	NA	NA	TGCAGCGGTGGGTCTGGCGGCCTGGAGACCCAGTACTTC	CSGGSGGLETQYF
TRBV24-1	TRBJ2-2	TRBD2	NA	TGTGCCACCAGTGATTCAGGGACTAGCGGCCCCGGGGAGCTGTTTTTT	CATSDSGTSGPGELFF
TRBV30	TRBJ1-2	NA	NA	TGTGCCTGGAGTCCAATGGGGACCTATGGCTACACCTTC	CAWSPMGTYGYTF
TRBV20-1	TRBJ2-5	NA	NA	TGCAGTGCTAGAGACGGGAGAGGGCAAGAGACCCAGTACTTC	CSARDGRGQETQYF
TRBV7-7	TRBJ2-5	TRBD2	NA	TGTGCTAGCAGCTTAGCGGGTGGCACCTTCGAGGAGACCCAGTACTTC	CASSLAGGTFEETQYF
TRBV5-6	TRBJ2-7	NA	NA	TGTGCCAGCAGCTTGGGAGCGACTCCCTACGAGCAGTACTTC	CASSLGATPYEQYF
TRBV12-5	TRBJ2-7	TRBD1	NA	TGTGCTAGTGGTCCGGGACAGGGGGCTTACGAGCAGTACTTC	CASGPGQGAYEQYF
TRBV9	TRBJ2-1	TRBD2	NA	TGTGCCAGCAGCGTCCCCCCCGGGACTAGCGGAACCCGAGAGCAGTTCTTC	CASSVPPGTSGTREQFF
TRBV20-1	TRBJ2-3	TRBD2	NA	TGCAGTGCTAGGGGGGTTAGCGGGAGGGCCGGAGAGAACACGCAGTATTTT	CSARGVSGRAGENTQYF
TRBV20-1	TRBJ2-6	TRBD1	NA	TGCAGTGCTCAGGACAGGGGGGTACTAGCTGGGGCCAACGTCCTGACTTTC	CSAQDRGVLAGANVLTF
TRBV13	TRBJ2-7	NA	NA	TGTGCCAGCAGCCTAAATCGGATCTCCTACGAGCAGTACTTC	CASSLNRISYEQYF
TRBV9	TRBJ2-5	TRBD2	NA	TGTGCCAGCAGCGAGGGACTACAAGAGACCCAGTACTTC	CASSEGLQETQYF
TRBV5-1	TRBJ2-1	NA	NA	TGCGCCAGCAGCTTGGCCGTCCACAATGAGCAGTTCTTC	CASSLAVHNEQFF
TRBV6-5	TRBJ1-3	NA	NA	TGTGCCAGCAGTCCCTCTCTAAACACCATATATTTT	CASSPSLNTIYF
TRBV29-1	TRBJ2-2	TRBD1	once	TGCAGCGTCTCGGACAGGGGCCCCCGGGAGCTGTTTTTT	CSVSDRGPRELFF
TRBV7-6	TRBJ2-1	NA	NA	TGTGCCTCAAACTGGGGGCAAAACTACAATGAGCAGTTCTTC	CASNWGQNYNEQFF
TRBV5-1	TRBJ2-1	NA	NA	TGCGCCAGCAGCTCGCGGGACTTTGGACAATACAATGAGCAGTTCTTC	CASSSRDFGQYNEQFF
TRBV18	TRBJ1-1	NA	NA	TGTGCCAGCTCACCACCAAACAGGGAAAGGGTGAACACTGAAGCTTTCTTT	CASSPPNRERVNTEAFF
TRBV3-1	TRBJ1-5	TRBD1	NA	TGTGCCAGCAGCCGGACAGGGGGCGGTCAGCCCCAGCATTTT	CASSRTGGGQPQHF
TRBV29-1	TRBJ1-1	NA	NA	TGCAGCGTTGTTGGCCAGCTGAACACTGAAGCTTTCTTT	CSVVGQLNTEAFF
TRBV30	TRBJ1-4	NA	NA	TGTGCCTGGAGTGGTGGCTCGGGAAAGCCTAATGAAAAACTGTTTTTT	CAWSGGSGKPNEKLFF
TRBV12-3/TRBV12-4	TRBJ1-1	NA	NA	TGTGCCAGCAGCCCGGGGGGCACTGAAGCTTTCTTT	CASSPGGTEAFF
TRBV5-1	TRBJ1-1	TRBD1	NA	TGCGCCAGCCTAGCCGGGACAGCGAACACTGAAGCTTTCTTT	CASLAGTANTEAFF
TRBV18	TRBJ1-1	NA	NA	TGTGCCAGCTCAGCGGGGGGTCGAGCCACTGAAGCTTTCTTT	CASSAGGRATEAFF
TRBV27	TRBJ2-5	TRBD2	once	TGTGCCAGCAGTCCTCTGGGAGCGGGAGGGGGAGAGACCCAGTACTTC	CASSPLGAGGGETQYF
TRBV18	TRBJ2-2	NA	NA	TGTGCCAGCTCACCAGAGACCCCCTATCCCGGGGAGCTGTTTTTT	CASSPETPYPGELFF
TRBV4-1	TRBJ2-3	TRBD1	NA	TGCGCCAGCAGCCAGGGACAGGGGGCAGGAGATACGCAGTATTTT	CASSQGQGAGDTQYF
TRBV28	TRBJ2-5	NA	NA	TGTGCCAGCAGTGTGGCAGGAAAGGGCCAAGAGACCCAGTACTTC	CASSVAGKGQETQYF
TRBV29-1	TRBJ1-5	TRBD1	NA	TGCAGCGTTGGCTTTACAGGGGATAGCAATCAGCCCCAGCATTTT	CSVGFTGDSNQPQHF
TRBV27	TRBJ1-5	NA	NA	TGTGCCACCCGGCGTGGGGGGACCGGAAGAATTAAGCAGCCCCAGCATTTT	CATRRGGTGRIKQPQHF
TRBV5-4	TRBJ2-5	NA	NA	TGTGCCAGCAGCCAGGTTCGATCGGGGGAAGAGACCCAGTACTTC	CASSQVRSGEETQYF